This T cell receptor beta chain stems from a study of blood T cells in healthy people across ages. General study results and limits: TCR beta diversity, measured per million T cells, fell in a roughly linear way with age.

There were healthy Caucasian individuals from Russia, aged 6 to 90, serving as donors. Comment on this clonotype: Its antigen is still unknown.

For the second PCR, which ran for about 7 to 11 cycles, a sample-barcoded 5' primer and a J-beta primer mix were used. Every sample gave at least 2.5 million paired-end reads containing CDR3. Via MiXCR, TCRdb re-called the 5' RACE reads, giving one row per CDR3 protein. The table includes hundreds of thousands of distinct CDR3 sequences, less than 35% detected once. V shed 8 bases and J 4 bases; nucleotides not matched to a gene: 9. There are 15 residues in the CDR3. Per the germline V gene, CDR1 is MNHNS and CDR2 is SASEGT. The receptor was isolated from a woman older than 75 in good health. The sample consisted of blood. The chain combines TRBV6-1 with TRBJ1-4; TRBD1 agrees at 8 bases. The CDR3 DNA reads TGTGCCAGCCGAGGACAGGGAAGAGTTAATGAAAAACTGTTTTTT. It translates to CASRGQGRVNEKLFF.